This T cell receptor beta chain came from a study of CD8 T cells in Susac syndrome (dated by TCRdb to between 2017 and 2020). With respect to the entire study: Repertoire sequencing was used to test whether CD8+ T cell activation and differentiation in Susac syndrome was antigen driven. Clonality of the CD8+ T cell repertoire was compared between 11 to 12 healthy donors, about 14 Susac syndrome patients and about 15 multiple sclerosis patients. Results the study describes overall, beyond this receptor: The number of individuals in the TCR sequencing and HLA analysis was acknowledged as relatively small.

High-throughput TCR beta sequencing profiled peripheral blood CD8+ and CD4+ T cells from healthy donors, Susac syndrome patients and multiple sclerosis patients. The multiple sclerosis controls were treatment-naive patients whose relapsing-remitting disease, either stable or active, fulfilled the revised McDonald criteria. Bulk CD8+ and CD4+ T cells were purified by magnetic negative isolation, whereas CD8+ TEMRA cells were enriched by FACS. Blood was collected in EDTA tubes and processed within 24 hours, with PBMCs isolated through density gradient centrifugation. PBMCs intended for TCR sequencing were cryopreserved in liquid nitrogen and thawed later in a water bath at 37 degrees C. A purity of at least 90% was achieved for sorted or isolated CD4+, CD8+ and CD8+ TEMRA cells. The germline V gene (reference sequence) gives CDR1 as SEHNR and CDR2 as FQNEAQ. Spanning cysteine to phenylalanine, the CDR3 consists of 13 amino acids. The entry retains the CDR3 DNA only, 39 bases that are in frame from base 1. V and J lose 5 bases and 4 bases, and a span of 10 bases separates them.

RNA was extracted using the RNeasy kit, and about 0.45 to 1 ug of the RNA was reverse transcribed with random hexamers. The immunoSEQ multiplex PCR assay, which covers 54 Vbeta and 13 Jbeta segments, was used to amplify TCR beta CDR3 regions. To correct PCR amplification bias, a synthetic template baseline was used for both primer optimization and computational correction. Regarding the original processing steps: Reads were assigned to V, D and J genes according to IMGT and analyzed in immunoSEQ Analyzer, with only productive sequences retained. Clonality was computed as one minus Shannon entropy normalized by log2 of the number of productive unique sequences. For each patient and control, public and private clones were evaluated among the 100 most prevalent clones. A clone was defined as Susac-specific if it was absent from the healthy and MS cohorts, from some 1,100 published viral clones and from other ImmuneACCESS disease sequences. TCRdb's own reprocessing of the public reads used fastp at Q25 and MiXCR and kept productive beta chains. Identical CDR3 protein sequences are pooled into one entry, listed with their most common genes and DNA. TCRdb's processing, not the authors', yielded these V and J calls. Recorded for this sample are 150,000 to 190,000 distinct CDR3 sequences; nearly 97% of them occurred a single time. The ten largest make up about 0.15% of the sample.

About this clonotype itself: Its antigen is unknown. Base qualities were left out, and no much larger clone turns up one base away.

The sequence was collected from a human donor with multiple sclerosis. The sequencing input was CD8+ T cells from PBMCs. The rearranged segments are TRBV7-9 and TRBJ2-3; the D gene remains uncertain. CDR3 region: CASSDARADTQYF. The DNA sequence reads TGTGCCAGCAGCGACGCTAGGGCAGATACGCAGTATTTT.